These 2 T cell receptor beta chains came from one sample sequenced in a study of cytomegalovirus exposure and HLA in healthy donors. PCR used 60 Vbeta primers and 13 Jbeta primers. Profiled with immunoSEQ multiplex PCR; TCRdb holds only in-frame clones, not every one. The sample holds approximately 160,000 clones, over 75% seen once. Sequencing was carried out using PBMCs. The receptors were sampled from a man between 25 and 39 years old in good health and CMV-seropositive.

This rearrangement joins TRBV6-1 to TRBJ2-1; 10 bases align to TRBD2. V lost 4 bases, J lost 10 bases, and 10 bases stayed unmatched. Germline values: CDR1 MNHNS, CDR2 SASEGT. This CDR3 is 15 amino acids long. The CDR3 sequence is CASSGSGRGSPEQFF. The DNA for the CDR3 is TGTGCCAGCAGTGGCAGCGGGAGGGGGTCCCCCGAGCAGTTCTTC.

The CDR3 loop reads CASTGTSPCEQYF. In DNA, the CDR3 is TGTGCCAGCACCGGGACTTCACCCTGCGAGCAGTACTTC. The chain joins TRBV11-2 to TRBJ2-7, with a tentative D call TRBD2 (6 bases). Trimming took 7 bases from V and 6 from J, leaving 16 bases between them. The V gene's germline CDR1 is SGHAT and CDR2 FQNNGV. The CDR3 sequence is 13 residues long.